The source of this T cell receptor beta chain is a study of shared clonotypes between healthy human individuals (dated by TCRdb to the early 2020s). For the wider study: The cohort comprised a couple of women and a few men aged 18 to 49 years. For each donor, CD4 naive and CD4 memory were each run on three plates, CD8 naive on two plates, and CD8 memory on one plate. Blood TCR repertoires of about five healthy adults were deeply sequenced to estimate repertoire size and the extent of clonotype sharing between individuals. To increase sequencing depth and limit assay-specific biases, different laboratories used diverse techniques to prepare libraries and sequence TCR repertoires. Each donor's leukapheresis produced roughly between roughly 0.85 and 9.5 billion PBMCs. Results and caveats for the whole study, not just this receptor: Only blood was sampled, and tissue TCR repertoires likely differ from those in blood. Pairwise subsampling indicated that sequencing depth was expected to affect the degree of clonotype sharing among donors. Rarefaction of sorted-subset datasets indicated incomplete sequencing despite the large sequencing depth. Compared with non-shared clonotypes, the clonotypes found in all four sorted-subset donors had higher generation probabilities. When a handful of donors were compared, the shared fraction of clonotypes was around 5.1% for naive CD4, 3% to 4% for naive CD8, 2% to 2.5% for memory CD4, and 0.35% to 0.4% for memory CD8. Because the study included a small number of donors, the genetic and exposure-history diversity represented was limited. Estimated clonotype richness was generally larger for naive than for memory subsets.

The donors were healthy, HIV-negative adults who had no recently reported acute infections or vaccinations. Only Caucasian adults living in Nashville, Tennessee, USA were represented among the donors. Magnetic negative selection was used to enrich CD4+ T cells, after which naive cells were positively selected on CD45RA and the negative fraction became the memory subset. After blood collection by leukapheresis, PBMCs were isolated using Ficoll-Histopaque density gradient centrifugation and then cryopreserved in the vapor phase of liquid nitrogen. Analytical flow cytometry was used to check the purity and quantity of every magnetically sorted T cell population. Each sorted fraction had its genomic DNA isolated and then quantified by UV absorbance on a Nanodrop 2000c. TCR CDR3 regions were amplified from genomic DNA by multiplex PCR using the deep immunoSEQ assay. Extracted genomic DNA from each cell subset was distributed evenly across all wells of several immunoSEQ 96-well plates, and each plate was treated as a replicate. For sorted subsets, approximately 200 ng of genomic DNA, equivalent to 30,000 or so T cell genomes, went into each replicate PCR. The purified libraries were quantified using a Qubit 3.0 fluorometer, sized with a Bioanalyzer 2100, and then quantified again using the KAPA Library Quantification kit. Every immunoSEQ 96-well plate was sequenced on a dedicated single-read 150-cycle Illumina NextSeq 550 flow cell. For the original study's pipeline: Because only junctional sequences without quality scores were contained in the immunoSEQ output, filtering matching that applied to full-length reads could not be performed. To assign V/J genes and CDR3, sequences were annotated against IMGT germline references using PyIR, a Python wrapper for IgBLAST v1.9. Reads were removed for weak V/J assignments (E-value above 1e-6), missing CDR3, stop codons, out-of-frame junctions, or ambiguous translated residues. V3J clonotypes were defined by identical inferred V gene, J gene, and CDR3 amino acid sequence. The percentage overlap between two repertoires was calculated by dividing the number of shared unique clonotypes by the size of the smaller repertoire. RTK rarefaction, the Chao1 estimator, and Recon v2.1 estimates of unobserved clonotypes were used to assess repertoire richness. OLGA was used to compute generation probabilities for all TCRbeta clonotypes that the gDNA method yielded from four donors. TCRdb retrieved this table from immuneACCESS and kept in-frame rearrangements only. Not all clones are present; in checked studies, unresolved V genes account for under half, and no reason is known for the remainder. V, J and clone size were drawn from that table, and D and trimming were deduced from the DNA. Across this sample there are roughly 1,600,000 clones, with approximately 98.5% seen only once. The ten top clones hold approximately 0.38% of the sample.

Relative to germline, V is 0 bases shorter and J is 3 bases shorter, with 10 bases between their ends. The CDR3 sequence holds 14 residues, the cysteine and phenylalanine included. The retained sequence is limited to the CDR3, 42 bases, with the frame set at the first base. According to the germline V gene, CDR1 reads SGDLS and CDR2 reads YYNGEE. A remark on this clone: Its antigen is currently not known. Base qualities are not recorded, but no much larger clone differs from it by a single base.

Sequencing was performed on naive CD4+ T cells sorted from blood. This specimen's cell subset or site label, per the study, means: CD45RA+ positively selected. The chain is encoded by TRBV9 joined to TRBJ2-7, and TRBD2 may be the D gene, going by 5 matching bases. This TCR was recovered from a man aged 25-45 years in good health. The bases are TGTGCCAGCAGCGTAGCGGGATACGGCTACGAGCAGTACTTC. It specifies CASSVAGYGYEQYF.